Sequencing of this TCR beta chain was carried out in a study of OX40 agonist ivuxolimab in advanced cancers. Across the whole study: Every 2 weeks, ivuxolimab was infused into the patients intravenously at between 0.01 and 10 mg/kg. Those enrolled were about 82% male, with a mean age of about 66 years and ages from roughly 23 to 79.

Note on this clone: As yet, its antigen is unknown.

Germline-derived CDR1 and CDR2 are SGHTA and FQGNSA. CDR3 length: 15 residues. Method: immunoSEQ multiplex PCR; TCRdb's copy keeps in-frame clones and lacks some. The data show about 48,000 clones, 85% to 90% seen once. Overall study results and limits: There were also nonresponders showing low normalized T-cell clonal expansion.

The gene calls are TRBV7-2 and TRBJ2-5; perhaps TRBD2 as D (7 bases). The J call is in doubt because the DNA end fits TRBJ2-7 better. This specimen consisted of CD4+ or CD8+ T cells sorted from blood, obtained in a trial of the OX40 agonist ivuxolimab. The sequence was collected from an adult with an advanced solid tumor such as melanoma, head and neck, liver or kidney cancer. The CDR3 loop reads CASSLFAGASGEQYF. CDR3 coding DNA: TGTGCCAGCAGCTTATTTGCGGGGGCCTCCGGCGAGCAGTACTTC.